A selection of T cell receptor beta chains follows, all from one sample in a study of blood T cell repertoires in COVID-19. Produced via immunoSEQ multiplex PCR; TCRdb's table is partial and in-frame only. The sample includes roughly 190,000 clones, roughly 91% of them seen just once. Sample: peripheral blood. These receptors were obtained from a man in his forties with active or convalescent COVID-19. The CDR3 runs from the conserved cysteine through the conserved F or W. The order of the fields is J gene, clone size, V gene, D gene, CDR3 DNA, CDR3 protein. D genes are given only for firm matches. The size of a clone is reported for some rows only, either as once, few or many, or as a class for expanded clones.

j_call: TRBJ2-7; clone_size: NA; v_call: TRBV6-4; d_call: NA; cdr3_nt: TGTGCCACCCGGAGGTGCTCCTCCTACGAGCAGTACTTC; cdr3_aa: CATRRCSSYEQYF
j_call: TRBJ1-1; clone_size: NA; v_call: TRBV11-2; d_call: NA; cdr3_nt: TGTGCCAGCAGCTTAGAGGTTGTAGGGAGCTCTCGACTTCTGAACACTGAAGCTTTCTTT; cdr3_aa: CASSLEVVGSSRLLNTEAFF
j_call: TRBJ1-1; clone_size: NA; v_call: TRBV9; d_call: TRBD1; cdr3_nt: TGTGCCAGCAGCGAGGGTCAGGGGGCCGTGGACACTGAAGCTTTCTTT; cdr3_aa: CASSEGQGAVDTEAFF
j_call: TRBJ2-3; clone_size: NA; v_call: TRBV11-2; d_call: NA; cdr3_nt: TGTGCCAGCAGCAAACAACAGGGAGTGTTAGATACGCAGTATTTT; cdr3_aa: CASSKQQGVLDTQYF
j_call: TRBJ2-1; clone_size: NA; v_call: TRBV11-1; d_call: NA; cdr3_nt: TGTGCCAGCAGCTTACCCGGGACTCATATCCGCAATGAGCAGTTCTTC; cdr3_aa: CASSLPGTHIRNEQFF
j_call: TRBJ2-5; clone_size: NA; v_call: TRBV2; d_call: TRBD1; cdr3_nt: TGTGCCAGCAGTTCGGGGACAGGGTTTGTTTTAGAGACCCAGTACTTC; cdr3_aa: CASSSGTGFVLETQYF
j_call: TRBJ2-5; clone_size: NA; v_call: TRBV28; d_call: NA; cdr3_nt: TGTGCCAGCAGTTTAGGTGGCACGGAGACCCAGTACTTC; cdr3_aa: CASSLGGTETQYF
j_call: TRBJ1-2; clone_size: NA; v_call: TRBV28; d_call: NA; cdr3_nt: TGTGCCAGCAGTTTGGGAGACTATGGCTACACCTTC; cdr3_aa: CASSLGDYGYTF
j_call: TRBJ2-1; clone_size: NA; v_call: TRBV19; d_call: TRBD1; cdr3_nt: TGTGCCAGTAGTCAGACAGGGACCCTCTACAATGAGCAGTTCTTC; cdr3_aa: CASSQTGTLYNEQFF
j_call: TRBJ2-1; clone_size: NA; v_call: TRBV7-9; d_call: TRBD1; cdr3_nt: TGTGCCAGCAGCTTAGTTGGTGGGACAGCCCCCTCCTACAATGAGCAGTTCTTC; cdr3_aa: CASSLVGGTAPSYNEQFF
j_call: TRBJ1-5; clone_size: NA; v_call: TRBV28; d_call: TRBD1; cdr3_nt: TGTGCCAGCAGTTTATTGATTCCGACAGGGGTTGGCAATCAGCCCCAGCATTTT; cdr3_aa: CASSLLIPTGVGNQPQHF
j_call: TRBJ2-7; clone_size: NA; v_call: TRBV19; d_call: NA; cdr3_nt: TGTGCCAGTAGTATAGCCGGCAGGTATTTCGACGAGCAGTACTTC; cdr3_aa: CASSIAGRYFDEQYF
j_call: TRBJ1-2; clone_size: once; v_call: TRBV12-3/TRBV12-4; d_call: TRBD1; cdr3_nt: TGTGCCAGCAGTTTAAGACAGGGCGGCTACACCTTC; cdr3_aa: CASSLRQGGYTF
j_call: TRBJ1-1; clone_size: NA; v_call: TRBV3-1/TRBV3-2; d_call: NA; cdr3_nt: TGTGCCAGCAGCCAATTCTACAACACTGAAGCTTTCTTT; cdr3_aa: CASSQFYNTEAFF